The count of the clone carrying this T cell receptor (beta chain) is one. A multiplex PCR was run with 60 Vbeta primers and 13 Jbeta primers. The protocol was immunoSEQ multiplex PCR, while the TCRdb copy is restricted to in-frame clones and leaves out a portion. The table has about 42,000 clones, 50% to 55% seen once. This sample stems from a study of cytomegalovirus exposure and HLA in healthy donors. This CDR3 spans 13 amino acids. Germline CDR1 KGHSH, CDR2 LQKENI. The source material was PBMCs. The receptor was derived from a human donor in good health. V is TRBV18 and J is TRBJ2-5, with 8 bases matching TRBD1. The better agreement between TRBJ2-7 and the DNA end casts doubt on the J call. This CDR3 is CASSATGGYEQYF. CDR3 DNA sequence: TGTGCCAGCTCAGCCACAGGGGGCTACGAGCAGTACTTC.